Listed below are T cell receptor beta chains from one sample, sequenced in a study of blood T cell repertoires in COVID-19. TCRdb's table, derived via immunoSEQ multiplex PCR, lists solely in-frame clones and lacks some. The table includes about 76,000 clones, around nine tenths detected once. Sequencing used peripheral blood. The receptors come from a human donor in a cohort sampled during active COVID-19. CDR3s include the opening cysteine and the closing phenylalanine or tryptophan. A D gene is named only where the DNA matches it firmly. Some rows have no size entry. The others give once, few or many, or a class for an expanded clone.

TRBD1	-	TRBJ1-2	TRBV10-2	TGCGCCAGCAGTGACGGACAGGTATATGGCTACACCTTC	CASSDGQVYGYTF
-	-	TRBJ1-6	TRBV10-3	TGTGCCATCAACCCGCAGGGTGGTAATTCACCCCTCCACTTT	CAINPQGGNSPLHF
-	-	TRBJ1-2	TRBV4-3	TGCGCCAGCAGCCGAGCCTCAGGGAAGGGAGGCTACACCTTC	CASSRASGKGGYTF
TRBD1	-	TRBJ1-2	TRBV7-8	TGTGCCAGCAGCACGGGACAGGGTCAAGCTAACTATGGCTACACCTTC	CASSTGQGQANYGYTF
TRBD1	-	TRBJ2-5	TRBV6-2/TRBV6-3	TGTGCCAGCAGTCCCCTCGGGACAGAAGAGACCCAGTACTTC	CASSPLGTEETQYF
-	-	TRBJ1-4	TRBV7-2	TGTGCCAGCACCCCTGACCCCGGGACAACAAGGAGAAATCGGGAAAAACTGTTTTTT	CASTPDPGTTRRNREKLFF
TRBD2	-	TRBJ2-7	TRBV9	TGTGCCAGCAGCGAGGGGACTAGCGGGGGATGGAGGGAGCAGTACTTC	CASSEGTSGGWREQYF
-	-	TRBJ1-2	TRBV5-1	TGCGCCAGCAGCTTGGGCCTGGGCGCCGGGGATGGCTACACCTTC	CASSLGLGAGDGYTF
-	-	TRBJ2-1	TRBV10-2	TGCGCCAGCACCACCCCGGGAGGGGGCCACAATGAGCAGTTCTTC	CASTTPGGGHNEQFF
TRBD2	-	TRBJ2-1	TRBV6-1	TGTGCCAGCAGTGGACTAGCGGTCGGGTATTCCTCCTACAATGAGCAGTTCTTC	CASSGLAVGYSSYNEQFF
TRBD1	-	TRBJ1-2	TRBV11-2	TGTGCCAGCGACATACAGGGGCTTGGCGGCTACACCTTC	CASDIQGLGGYTF
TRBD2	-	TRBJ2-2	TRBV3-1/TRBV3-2	TGTGCCAGCAGCCAAGATGGCGGGGGCACCGGGGAGCTGTTTTTT	CASSQDGGGTGELFF
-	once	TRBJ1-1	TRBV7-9	TGTGCCAGCAGCTCACAGATTTCGAACACTGAAGCTTTCTTT	CASSSQISNTEAFF
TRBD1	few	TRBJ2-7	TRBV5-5	TGTGCCAGCAGCCTGGACAGGAACTACGAGCAGTACTTC	CASSLDRNYEQYF
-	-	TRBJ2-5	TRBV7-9	TGTGCCAGCAGCCCGAAGGCAGTCTCGGGGGAGACCCAGTACTTC	CASSPKAVSGETQYF
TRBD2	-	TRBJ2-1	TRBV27	TGTGCCAGCATTCGAAGACTAGCGGGGGGGCCGTCCTACAATGAGCAGTTCTTC	CASIRRLAGGPSYNEQFF
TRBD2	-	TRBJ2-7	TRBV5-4	TGTGCCAGCAGCTTACCGACCGGGGGGACTAGCGGATTTCGCGAGCAGTACTTC	CASSLPTGGTSGFREQYF
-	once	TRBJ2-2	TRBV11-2	TGTGCCAGCAGCTTATTTGGAACTAGCACCGGGGAGCTGTTTTTT	CASSLFGTSTGELFF
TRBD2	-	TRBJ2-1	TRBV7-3	TGTGCCAGCAGTTCGGGCGGGGGGACGACGTTCTTC	CASSSGGGTTFF
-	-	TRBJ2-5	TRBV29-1	TGCAGCGTTGGGCAGGGGAGAGAGACCCAGTACTTC	CSVGQGRETQYF
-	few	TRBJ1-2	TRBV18	TGTGCCAGCTCACCGGTAGAGGGCCGCCCATTCTATGGCTACACCTTC	CASSPVEGRPFYGYTF
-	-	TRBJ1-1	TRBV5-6	TGTGCCAGCAGCTTGGACGAAAGGGGTACTGAAGCTTTCTTT	CASSLDERGTEAFF
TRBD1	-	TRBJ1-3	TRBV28	TGTGCCAGCAGTTTAAGATTGGACAGGGGTTTAAACACCATATATTTT	CASSLRLDRGLNTIYF
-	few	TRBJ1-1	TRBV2	TGTGCCAGCTGGGCAGATATGAACACTGAAGCTTTCTTT	CASWADMNTEAFF
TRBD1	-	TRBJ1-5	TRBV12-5	TGTGCTAGTGGGCAGGGGGTTAATAGCAATCAGCCCCAGCATTTT	CASGQGVNSNQPQHF
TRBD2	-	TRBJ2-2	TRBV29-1	TGCAGCGTCGCTAGCGGGGGAGCGAACACCGGGGAGCTGTTTTTT	CSVASGGANTGELFF
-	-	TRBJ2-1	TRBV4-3	TGCGCCAGCAGCCAGGAGCCCGCCGGGACTGTTACCTACAATGAGCAGTTCTTC	CASSQEPAGTVTYNEQFF
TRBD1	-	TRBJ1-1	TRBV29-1	TGCAGCGTTGCGGGACAGGAGAACACTGAAGCTTTCTTT	CSVAGQENTEAFF
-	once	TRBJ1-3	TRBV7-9	TGTGCCAGCAGCCTCGGGACACCCGGAAACACCATATATTTT	CASSLGTPGNTIYF
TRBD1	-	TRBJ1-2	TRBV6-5	TGTGCCAGCAGGGGGGGACAGAGGAACTATGGCTACACCTTC	CASRGGQRNYGYTF
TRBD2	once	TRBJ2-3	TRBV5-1	TGCGCCAGCAGCTCCAGGACTAGCGGGGGCACAGATACGCAGTATTTT	CASSSRTSGGTDTQYF
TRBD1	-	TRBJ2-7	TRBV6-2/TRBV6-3	TGTGCCAGCAGTTACGGGACAGGGATCGAGCAGTACTTC	CASSYGTGIEQYF
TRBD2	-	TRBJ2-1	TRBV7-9	TGTGCCAGCAGCCCAAAGACTAGCGATGAGCAGTTCTTC	CASSPKTSDEQFF
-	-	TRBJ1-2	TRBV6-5	TGTGCCAGCAGCCCCGCGGGGGCTGGGGCCTATGGCTACACCTTC	CASSPAGAGAYGYTF
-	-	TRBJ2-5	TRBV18	TGTGCCAGCTCCCATACAGGGTTAGAGACCCAGTACTTC	CASSHTGLETQYF
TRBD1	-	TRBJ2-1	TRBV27	TGTGCCAGCAGTTTATTCGACAGGGCGGTTGAGCAGTTCTTC	CASSLFDRAVEQFF
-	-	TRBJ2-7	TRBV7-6	TGTGCCAGCAGCTTCCGGGACACTCCCTACGAGCAGTACTTC	CASSFRDTPYEQYF
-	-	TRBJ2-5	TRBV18	TGTGCCAGCTCACCGGGAGGTGCAGAGACCCAGTACTTC	CASSPGGAETQYF
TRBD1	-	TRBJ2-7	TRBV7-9	TGTGCCAGCAGTCGAGAGGGACAGTCTTACGAGCAGTACTTC	CASSREGQSYEQYF
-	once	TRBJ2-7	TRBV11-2	TGTGCCAGCAGCTTAGGGACCATCCTGGGGGGAGAGCAGTACTTC	CASSLGTILGGEQYF
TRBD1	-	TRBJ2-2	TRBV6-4	TGTGCCAGCAGTGGACAGGGTGGCACCGGGGAGCTGTTTTTT	CASSGQGGTGELFF
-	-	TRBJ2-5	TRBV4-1	TGCGCCAGCAGGCGGACTTTTTCTAGCACACAAGAGACCCAGTACTTC	CASRRTFSSTQETQYF
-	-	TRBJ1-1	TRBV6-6	TGTGCCAGCAGCGACAGGCCCCTGAACACTGAAGCTTTCTTT	CASSDRPLNTEAFF
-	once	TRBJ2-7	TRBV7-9	TGTGCCAGCAGCCTCGGCGGCCCCTACGAGCAGTACTTC	CASSLGGPYEQYF
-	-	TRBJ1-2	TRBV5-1	TGCGCCAGCAGCTTTGACAGCTATGGCTACACCTTC	CASSFDSYGYTF
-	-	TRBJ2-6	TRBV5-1	TGCGCCAGCAGCCCCGGAGGCAGCTTCTCTGGGGCCAACGTCCTGACTTTC	CASSPGGSFSGANVLTF
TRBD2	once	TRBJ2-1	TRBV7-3	TGTGCCAGCAGCCCGCGGCTAGCGGGGGACAATGAGCAGTTCTTC	CASSPRLAGDNEQFF
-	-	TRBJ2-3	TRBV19	TGTGCCAGTAGTATGGTAGTGGATACGCAGTATTTT	CASSMVVDTQYF
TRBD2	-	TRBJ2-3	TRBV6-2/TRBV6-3	TGTGCCAGCAGTTTCCGCGGCGGGGGGCCTAGCACAGATACGCAGTATTTT	CASSFRGGGPSTDTQYF
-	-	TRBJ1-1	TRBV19	TGTGCCACGGATCCCGGGACAACGAACACTGAAGCTTTCTTT	CATDPGTTNTEAFF
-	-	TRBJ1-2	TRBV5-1	TGCGCCAGCAGCTTGACCAGCTATGGCTACACCTTC	CASSLTSYGYTF
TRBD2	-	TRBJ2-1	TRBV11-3	TGTGCCAGCAGCAGGCGGAAAGGGACTAGCGGGGGGTCAGACAATGAGCAGTTCTTC	CASSRRKGTSGGSDNEQFF
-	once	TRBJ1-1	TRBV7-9	TGTGCCAGCAGCTTAGGTACAGGTGGAAACACTGAAGCTTTCTTT	CASSLGTGGNTEAFF
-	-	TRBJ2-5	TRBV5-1	TGCGCCAGCAGCGGGGGGTCGGGATACCAAGAGACCCAGTACTTC	CASSGGSGYQETQYF
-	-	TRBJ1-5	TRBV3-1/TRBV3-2	TGTGCCAGCAGCCAAGAAGGAGAGTATCGCGGTCAGCCCCAGCATTTT	CASSQEGEYRGQPQHF
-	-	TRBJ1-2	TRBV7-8	TGTGCCAGCAGCCGAGGGGGGGGCGCCCGGTATGGCTACACCTTC	CASSRGGGARYGYTF
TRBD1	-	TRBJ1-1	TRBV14	TGTGCCAGCAGCCAATATACAGGGGTTAGGAACACTGAAGCTTTCTTT	CASSQYTGVRNTEAFF
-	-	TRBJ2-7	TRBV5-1	TGCGCCAGCAGCTTGGCCGCAGAAAACTCCTACGAGCAGTACTTC	CASSLAAENSYEQYF
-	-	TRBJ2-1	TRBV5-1	TGCGCCACCTCCGTTTGGCGGGGGCGGTACAATGAGCAGTTCTTC	CATSVWRGRYNEQFF
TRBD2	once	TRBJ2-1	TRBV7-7	TGTGCTAGCAGCCCCGGGACTAGCGGGGGACGGGAGCAGTTCTTC	CASSPGTSGGREQFF